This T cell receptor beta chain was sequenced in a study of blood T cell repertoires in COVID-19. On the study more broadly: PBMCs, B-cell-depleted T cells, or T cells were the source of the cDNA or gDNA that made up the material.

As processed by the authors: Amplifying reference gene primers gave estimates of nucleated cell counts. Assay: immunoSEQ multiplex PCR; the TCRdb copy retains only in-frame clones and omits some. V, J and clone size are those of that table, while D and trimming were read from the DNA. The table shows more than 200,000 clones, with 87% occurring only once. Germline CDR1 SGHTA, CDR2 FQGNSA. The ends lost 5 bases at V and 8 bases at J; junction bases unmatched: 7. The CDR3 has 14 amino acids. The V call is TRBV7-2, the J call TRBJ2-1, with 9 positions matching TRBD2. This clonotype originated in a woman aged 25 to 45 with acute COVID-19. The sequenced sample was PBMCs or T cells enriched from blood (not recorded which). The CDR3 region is CASSLVAGADEQFF. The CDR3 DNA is TGTGCCAGCAGCCTAGTAGCGGGAGCTGATGAGCAGTTCTTC. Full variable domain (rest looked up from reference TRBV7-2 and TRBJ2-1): GAGVSQSPSNKVTEKGKDVELRCDPISGHTALYWYRQSLGQGLEFLIYFQGNSAPDKSGLPSDRFSAERTGGSVSTLTIQRTQQEDSAVYLCASSLVAGADEQFFGPGTRLTVL.